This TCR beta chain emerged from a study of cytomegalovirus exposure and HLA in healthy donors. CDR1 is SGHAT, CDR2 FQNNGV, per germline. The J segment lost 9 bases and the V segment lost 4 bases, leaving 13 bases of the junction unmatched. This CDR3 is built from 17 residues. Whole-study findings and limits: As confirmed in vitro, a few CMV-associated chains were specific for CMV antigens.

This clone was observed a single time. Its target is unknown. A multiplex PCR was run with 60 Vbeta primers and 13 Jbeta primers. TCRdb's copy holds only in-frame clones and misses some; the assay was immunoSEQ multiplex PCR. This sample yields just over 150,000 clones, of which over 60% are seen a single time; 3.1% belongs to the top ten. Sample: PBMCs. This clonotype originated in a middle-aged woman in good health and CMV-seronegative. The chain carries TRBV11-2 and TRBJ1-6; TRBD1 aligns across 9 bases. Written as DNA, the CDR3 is TGTGCCAGCAGCTCCGGACAGGGGTTTGGTAATGTTTCACCCCTCCACTTT. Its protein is CASSSGQGFGNVSPLHF.